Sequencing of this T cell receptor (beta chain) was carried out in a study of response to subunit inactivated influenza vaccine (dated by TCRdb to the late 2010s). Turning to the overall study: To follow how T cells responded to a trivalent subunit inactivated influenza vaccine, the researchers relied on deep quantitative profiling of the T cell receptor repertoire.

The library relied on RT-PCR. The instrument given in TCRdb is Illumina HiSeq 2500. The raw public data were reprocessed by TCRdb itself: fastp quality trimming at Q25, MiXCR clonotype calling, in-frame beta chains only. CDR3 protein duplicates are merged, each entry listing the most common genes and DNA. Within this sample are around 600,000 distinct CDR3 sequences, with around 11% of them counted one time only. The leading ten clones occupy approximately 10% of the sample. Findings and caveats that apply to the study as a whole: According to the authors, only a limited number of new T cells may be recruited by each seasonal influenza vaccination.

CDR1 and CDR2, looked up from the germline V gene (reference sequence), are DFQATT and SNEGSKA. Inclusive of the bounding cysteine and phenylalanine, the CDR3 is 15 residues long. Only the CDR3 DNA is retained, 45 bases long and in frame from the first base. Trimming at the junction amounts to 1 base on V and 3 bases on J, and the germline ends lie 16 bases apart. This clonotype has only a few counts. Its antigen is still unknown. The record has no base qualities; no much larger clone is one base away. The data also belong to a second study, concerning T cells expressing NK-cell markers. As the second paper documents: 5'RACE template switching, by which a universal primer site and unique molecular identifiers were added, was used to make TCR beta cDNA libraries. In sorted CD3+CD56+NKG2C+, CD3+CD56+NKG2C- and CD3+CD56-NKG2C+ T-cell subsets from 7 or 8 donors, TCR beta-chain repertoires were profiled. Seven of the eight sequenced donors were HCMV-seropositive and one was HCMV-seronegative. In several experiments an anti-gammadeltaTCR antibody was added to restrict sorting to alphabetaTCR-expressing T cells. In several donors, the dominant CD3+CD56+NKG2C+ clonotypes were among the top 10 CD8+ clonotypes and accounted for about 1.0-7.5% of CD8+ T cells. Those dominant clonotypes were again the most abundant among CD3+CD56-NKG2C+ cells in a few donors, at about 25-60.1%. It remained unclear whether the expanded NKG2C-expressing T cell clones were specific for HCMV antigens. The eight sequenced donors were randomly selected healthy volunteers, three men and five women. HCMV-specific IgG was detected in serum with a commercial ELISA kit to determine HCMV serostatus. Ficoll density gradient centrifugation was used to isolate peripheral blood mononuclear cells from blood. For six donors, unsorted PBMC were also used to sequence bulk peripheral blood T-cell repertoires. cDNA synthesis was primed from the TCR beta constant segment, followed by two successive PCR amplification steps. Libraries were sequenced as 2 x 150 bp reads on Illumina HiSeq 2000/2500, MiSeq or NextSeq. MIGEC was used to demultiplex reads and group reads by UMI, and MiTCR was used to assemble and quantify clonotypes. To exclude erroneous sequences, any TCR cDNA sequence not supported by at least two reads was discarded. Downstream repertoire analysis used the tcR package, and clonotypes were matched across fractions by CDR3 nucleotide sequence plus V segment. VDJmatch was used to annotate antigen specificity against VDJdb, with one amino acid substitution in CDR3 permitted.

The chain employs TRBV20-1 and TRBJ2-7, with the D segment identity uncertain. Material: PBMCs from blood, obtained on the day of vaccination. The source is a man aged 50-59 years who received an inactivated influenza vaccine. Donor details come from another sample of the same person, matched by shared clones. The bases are TGCAGTGCTAGAGTGTTTTTCCCCGGCCGCTACGAGCAGTACTTC. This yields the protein CSARVFFPGRYEQYF.